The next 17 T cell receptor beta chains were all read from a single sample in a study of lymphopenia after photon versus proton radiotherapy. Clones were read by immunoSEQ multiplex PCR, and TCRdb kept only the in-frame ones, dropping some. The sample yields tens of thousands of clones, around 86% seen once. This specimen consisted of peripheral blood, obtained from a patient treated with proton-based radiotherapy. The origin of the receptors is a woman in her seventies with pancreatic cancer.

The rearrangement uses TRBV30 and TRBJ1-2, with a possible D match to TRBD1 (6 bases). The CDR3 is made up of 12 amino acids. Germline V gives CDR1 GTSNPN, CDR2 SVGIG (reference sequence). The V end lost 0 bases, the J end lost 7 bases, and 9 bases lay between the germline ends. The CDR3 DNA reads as TGTGCCTGGAGTGTACAGGGTCTTGGCTACACCTTC. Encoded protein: CAWSVQGLGYTF. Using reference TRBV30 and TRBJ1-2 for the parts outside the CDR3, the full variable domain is SQTIHQWPATLVQPVGSPLSLECTVEGTSNPNLYWYRQAAGRGLQLLFYSVGIGQISSEVPQNLSASRPQDRQFILSSKKLLLSDSGFYLCAWSVQGLGYTFGSGTRLTVV.

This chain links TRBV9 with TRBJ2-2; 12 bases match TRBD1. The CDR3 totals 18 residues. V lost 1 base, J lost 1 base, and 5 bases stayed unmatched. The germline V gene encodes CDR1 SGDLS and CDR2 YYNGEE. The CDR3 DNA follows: TGTGCCAGCAGCGTAAGGGGACAGGGGGCCATGAACACCGGGGAGCTGTTTTTT. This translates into CASSVRGQGAMNTGELFF.

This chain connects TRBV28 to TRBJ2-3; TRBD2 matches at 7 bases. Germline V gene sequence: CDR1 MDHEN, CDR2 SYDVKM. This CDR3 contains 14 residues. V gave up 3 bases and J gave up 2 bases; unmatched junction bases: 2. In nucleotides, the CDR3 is TGTGCCAGCAGTTTGGGAGGGGTCACAGATACGCAGTATTTT. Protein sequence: CASSLGGVTDTQYF.

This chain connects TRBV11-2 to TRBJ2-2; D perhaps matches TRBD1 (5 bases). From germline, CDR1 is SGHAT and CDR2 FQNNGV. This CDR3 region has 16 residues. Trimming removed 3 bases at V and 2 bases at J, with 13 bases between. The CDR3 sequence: CASSFYQGKNTGELFF. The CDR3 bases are TGTGCCAGCAGCTTTTATCAGGGAAAAAACACCGGGGAGCTGTTTTTT.

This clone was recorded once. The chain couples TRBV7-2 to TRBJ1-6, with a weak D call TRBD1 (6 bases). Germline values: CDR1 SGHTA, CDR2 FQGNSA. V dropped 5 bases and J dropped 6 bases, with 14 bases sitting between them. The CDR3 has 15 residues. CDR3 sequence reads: CASSRGTPLNSPLHF. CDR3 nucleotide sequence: TGTGCCAGCAGCCGCGGGACACCCCTTAATTCACCCCTCCACTTT.

The CDR3 coding sequence is TGTGCCAGCAGCTTAGAACAGGTGGGCGAGCAGTACTTC. This codes for CASSLEQVGEQYF. V usage is TRBV7-9 and J usage is TRBJ2-7, with TRBD1 as a possible D gene (5 bases). There are 13 residues in the CDR3. The V end lost 1 base, the J end lost 6 bases, and 10 bases lay between the germline ends. The germline gives CDR1 SEHNR, CDR2 FQNEAQ (reference sequence).

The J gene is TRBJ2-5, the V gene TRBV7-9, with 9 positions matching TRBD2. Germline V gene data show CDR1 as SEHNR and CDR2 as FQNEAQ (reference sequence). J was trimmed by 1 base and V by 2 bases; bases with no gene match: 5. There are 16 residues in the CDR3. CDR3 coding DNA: TGTGCCAGCAGCTTAATGACTAGCGGCGTCCAAGAGACCCAGTACTTC. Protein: CASSLMTSGVQETQYF.

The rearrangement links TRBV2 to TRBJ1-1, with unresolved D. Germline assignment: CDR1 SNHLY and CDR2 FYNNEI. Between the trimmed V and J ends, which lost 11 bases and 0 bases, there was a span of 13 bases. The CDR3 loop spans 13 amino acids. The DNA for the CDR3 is TGTGCCGGAGAGACGACAATGAACACTGAAGCTTTCTTT. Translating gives CAGETTMNTEAFF.

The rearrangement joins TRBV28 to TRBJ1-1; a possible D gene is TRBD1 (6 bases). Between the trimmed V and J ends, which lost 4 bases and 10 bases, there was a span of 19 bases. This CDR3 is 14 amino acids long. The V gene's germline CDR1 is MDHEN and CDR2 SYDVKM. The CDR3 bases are TGTGCCAGCAGTTCTCCTACAGGGAAAAGGGTAGCTTTCTTT. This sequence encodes CASSSPTGKRVAFF.

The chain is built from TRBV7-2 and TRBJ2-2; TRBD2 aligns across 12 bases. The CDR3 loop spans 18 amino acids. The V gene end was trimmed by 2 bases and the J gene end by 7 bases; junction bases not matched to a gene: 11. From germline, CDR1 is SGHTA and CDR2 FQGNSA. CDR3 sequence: CASSLWASGRAYGGELFF. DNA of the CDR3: TGTGCCAGCAGCTTATGGGCTAGCGGGAGGGCTTACGGCGGGGAGCTGTTTTTT.

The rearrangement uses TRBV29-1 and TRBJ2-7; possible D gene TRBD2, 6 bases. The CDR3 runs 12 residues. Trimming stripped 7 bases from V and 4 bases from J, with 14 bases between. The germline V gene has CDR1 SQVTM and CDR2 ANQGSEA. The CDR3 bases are TGCAGCGCAGGAGGAGGGGCTTACGAGCAGTACTTC. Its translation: CSAGGGAYEQYF.

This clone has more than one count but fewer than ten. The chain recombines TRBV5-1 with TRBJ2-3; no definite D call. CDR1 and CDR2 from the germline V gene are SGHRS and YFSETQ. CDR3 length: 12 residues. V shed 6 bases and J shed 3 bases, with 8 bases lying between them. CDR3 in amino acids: CASTGETDTQYF. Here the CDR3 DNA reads TGCGCCAGCACAGGAGAGACAGATACGCAGTATTTT. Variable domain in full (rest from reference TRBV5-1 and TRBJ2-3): KAGVTQTPRYLIKTRGQQVTLSCSPISGHRSVSWYQQTPGQGLQFLFEYFSETQRNKGNFPGRFSGRQFSNSRSEMNVSTLELGDSALYLCASTGETDTQYFGPGTRLTVL.

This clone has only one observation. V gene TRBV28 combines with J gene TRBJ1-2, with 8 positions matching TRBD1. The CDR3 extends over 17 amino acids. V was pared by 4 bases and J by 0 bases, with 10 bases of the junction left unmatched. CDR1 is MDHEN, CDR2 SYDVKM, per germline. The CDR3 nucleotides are TGTGCCAGCAGTTCCTCAGGGGGCGTCGGGGCTAACTATGGCTACACCTTC. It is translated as CASSSSGGVGANYGYTF.

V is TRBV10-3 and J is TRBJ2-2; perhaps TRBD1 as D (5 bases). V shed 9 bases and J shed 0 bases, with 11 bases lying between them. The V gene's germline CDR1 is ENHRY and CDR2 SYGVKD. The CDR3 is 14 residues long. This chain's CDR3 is CAITRQTNTGELFF. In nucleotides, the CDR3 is TGTGCCATAACGAGACAGACGAACACCGGGGAGCTGTTTTTT.

The CDR3 DNA is TGTGCCAGCAGCTTGAGAAGGGATGAGCAGTACTTC. Its translation is CASSLRRDEQYF. The chain couples TRBV7-9 to TRBJ2-7; D not certain. The CDR3 loop spans 12 amino acids. V was trimmed by 3 bases and J by 7 bases, leaving 10 bases between them. Looked up from germline, CDR1 is SEHNR and CDR2 is FQNEAQ (reference sequence). Variable domain in full (rest from reference TRBV7-9 and TRBJ2-7): DTGVSQNPRHKITKRGQNVTFRCDPISEHNRLYWYRQTLGQGPEFLTYFQNEAQLEKSRLLSDRFSAERPKGSFSTLEIQRTEQGDSAMYLCASSLRRDEQYFGPGTRLTVT.

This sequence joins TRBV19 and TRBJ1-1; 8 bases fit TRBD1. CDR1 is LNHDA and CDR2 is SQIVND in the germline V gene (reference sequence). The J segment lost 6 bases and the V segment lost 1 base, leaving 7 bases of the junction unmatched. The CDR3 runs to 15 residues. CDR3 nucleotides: TGTGCCAGTAGTATAGGAACCACAGGGGGTGCTGAAGCTTTCTTT. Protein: CASSIGTTGGAEAFF.

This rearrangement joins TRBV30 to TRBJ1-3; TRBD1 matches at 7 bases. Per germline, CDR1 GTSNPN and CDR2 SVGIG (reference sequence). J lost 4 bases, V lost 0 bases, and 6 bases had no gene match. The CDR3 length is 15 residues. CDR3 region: CAWSVKTGTGNTIYF. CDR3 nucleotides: TGTGCCTGGAGTGTCAAGACAGGGACGGGAAACACCATATATTTT.